This T cell receptor (beta chain) came from a study of T cells in Graves' hyperthyroidism and ophthalmopathy. The V end was cut by 3 bases, the J end by 6 bases, with 15 bases between. The CDR3 has 15 amino acids. Germline-derived CDR1 and CDR2 are LNHNV and YYDKDF (reference sequence). Exclusions: uncontrolled infection, other autoimmune disease, pregnancy, lactation. Overall study results and limits: Ophthalmopathy and stable hyperthyroidism were separated by a 13 V-J model.

A word on this clonotype: Its cognate antigen is unknown.

Amplification targeted TCR beta CDR3 regions from RNA transcripts. The HTBI primer set drove a first-round RT-PCR of the TCR CDR3. TCRdb used MiXCR to reprocess the multiplex PCR reads, holding one entry per CDR3 protein. The table lists 650,000 to 800,000 distinct CDR3 sequences, 45% of them singletons. The V and J genes are TRBV15 and TRBJ1-5, with D maybe TRBD1 (6 bases). Specimen: peripheral blood or thyroid tissue (not recorded which). This TCR came from an adult man with Graves' disease, either hyperthyroidism or ophthalmopathy (not recorded which). In DNA form, the CDR3 reads TGTGCCACCAGCAGCACCGTGGGGGGCGGTCAGCCCCAGCATTTT. It is translated as CATSSTVGGGQPQHF.